This TCR beta chain appears in the sequencing data of a study of cytomegalovirus exposure and HLA in healthy donors. Findings of the study overall: Earlier results showed most TCR beta V segments being productive about 87% or about 30% of the time. A missense variant in DCLRE1C was later tied to TCR beta V- and J-gene trimming.

The PCR employed 60 Vbeta primers together with 13 Jbeta primers. The table came from immunoSEQ multiplex PCR; TCRdb's copy has only in-frame clones and leaves some out. The sample contains about 110,000 clones, about 70% of which appear only once. In the case of this clone: Its specificity is unknown.

The CDR3 loop spans 14 amino acids. V lost 10 bases and J 5 bases, leaving 20 bases between the germline ends. Germline values: CDR1 MDHEN, CDR2 SYDVKM. This chain links TRBV28 with TRBJ1-1; maybe TRBD1 (5 bases). The sequence was collected from a woman under 40 in good health and CMV-seronegative. The sample consisted of PBMCs. The CDR3 protein is CAIMRGRSRTEAFF. Written as DNA, the CDR3 is TGTGCCATAATGCGGGGGAGAAGTCGAACTGAAGCTTTCTTT.